This T cell receptor beta chain came from a study of response to subunit inactivated influenza vaccine. V was cut by 0 bases and J by 7 bases, with 19 bases left in between. The germline CDR1 and CDR2 sequences are SGHAT and FQDESV (reference sequence). This CDR3 contains 16 residues. This clonotype was found many times. Its antigen remains unknown. Broader study findings: Authors suggested that a seasonal influenza vaccination recruits few new T cells each time.

MiXCR, run by TCRdb on the RT-PCR reads, gives a single entry per CDR3 protein. Found here are 540,000 or so distinct CDR3 sequences, approximately 13% of them singletons; the top ten hold approximately 14%. This material consisted of PBMCs from blood, taken more than 35 days after vaccination. The clonotype was recovered from a man aged 45-65 years who received an inactivated influenza vaccine. The V call is TRBV11-1, the J call TRBJ2-7; TRBD1 or TRBD2 may be the D gene (6 bases each). For the CDR3, the DNA is TGTGCCAGCAGCTTAGCCGCCGGGGGCCTCCCGTATGAGCAGTACTTC. It specifies CASSLAAGGLPYEQYF.